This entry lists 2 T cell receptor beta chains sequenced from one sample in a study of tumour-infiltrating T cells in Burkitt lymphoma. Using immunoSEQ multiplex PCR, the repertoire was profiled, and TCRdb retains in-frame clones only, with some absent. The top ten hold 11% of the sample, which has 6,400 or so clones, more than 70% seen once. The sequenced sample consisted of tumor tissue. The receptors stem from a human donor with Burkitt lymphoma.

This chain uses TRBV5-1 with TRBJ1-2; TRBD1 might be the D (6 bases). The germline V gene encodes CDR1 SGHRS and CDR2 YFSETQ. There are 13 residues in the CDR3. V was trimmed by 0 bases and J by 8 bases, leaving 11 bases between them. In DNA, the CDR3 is TGCGCCAGCAGCTTGGGACAGGAGGAAGGCTACACCTTC. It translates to CASSLGQEEGYTF.

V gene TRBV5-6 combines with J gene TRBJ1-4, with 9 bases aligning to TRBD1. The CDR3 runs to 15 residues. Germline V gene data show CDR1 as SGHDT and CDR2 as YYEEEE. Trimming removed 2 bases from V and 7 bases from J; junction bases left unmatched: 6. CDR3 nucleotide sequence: TGTGCCAGCAGCTTTTCCGGGACAGGGCTTGAAAAACTGTTTTTT. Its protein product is CASSFSGTGLEKLFF.